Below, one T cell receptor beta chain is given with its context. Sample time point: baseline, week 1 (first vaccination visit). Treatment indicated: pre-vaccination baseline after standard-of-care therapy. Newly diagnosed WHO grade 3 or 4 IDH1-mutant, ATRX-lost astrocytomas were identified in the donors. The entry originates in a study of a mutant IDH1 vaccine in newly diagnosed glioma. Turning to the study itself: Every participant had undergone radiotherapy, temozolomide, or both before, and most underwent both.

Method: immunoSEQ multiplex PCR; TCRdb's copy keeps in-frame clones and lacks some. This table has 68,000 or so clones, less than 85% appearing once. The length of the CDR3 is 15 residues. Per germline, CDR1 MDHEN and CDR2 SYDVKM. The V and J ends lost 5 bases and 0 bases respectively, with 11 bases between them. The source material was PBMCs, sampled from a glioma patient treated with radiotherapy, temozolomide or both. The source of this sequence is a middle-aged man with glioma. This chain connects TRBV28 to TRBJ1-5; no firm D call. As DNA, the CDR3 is TGTGCCAGCAGTCTAGGGAGTTATAGCAATCAGCCCCAGCATTTT. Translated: CASSLGSYSNQPQHF. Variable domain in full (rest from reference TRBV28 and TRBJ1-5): DVKVTQSSRYLVKRTGEKVFLECVQDMDHENMFWYRQDPGLGLRLIYFSYDVKMKEKGDIPEGYSVSREKKERFSLILESASTNQTSMYLCASSLGSYSNQPQHFGDGTRLSIL.